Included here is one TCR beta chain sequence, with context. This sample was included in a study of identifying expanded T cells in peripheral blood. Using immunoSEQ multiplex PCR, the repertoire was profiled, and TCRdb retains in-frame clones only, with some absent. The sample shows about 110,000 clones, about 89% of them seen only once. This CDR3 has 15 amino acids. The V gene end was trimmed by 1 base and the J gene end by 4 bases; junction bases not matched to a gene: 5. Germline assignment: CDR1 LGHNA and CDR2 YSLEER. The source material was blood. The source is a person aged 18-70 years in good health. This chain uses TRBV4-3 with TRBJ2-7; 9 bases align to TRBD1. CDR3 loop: CASSQVWDRAYEQYF. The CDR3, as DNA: TGCGCCAGCAGCCAAGTGTGGGACAGGGCATACGAGCAGTACTTC.